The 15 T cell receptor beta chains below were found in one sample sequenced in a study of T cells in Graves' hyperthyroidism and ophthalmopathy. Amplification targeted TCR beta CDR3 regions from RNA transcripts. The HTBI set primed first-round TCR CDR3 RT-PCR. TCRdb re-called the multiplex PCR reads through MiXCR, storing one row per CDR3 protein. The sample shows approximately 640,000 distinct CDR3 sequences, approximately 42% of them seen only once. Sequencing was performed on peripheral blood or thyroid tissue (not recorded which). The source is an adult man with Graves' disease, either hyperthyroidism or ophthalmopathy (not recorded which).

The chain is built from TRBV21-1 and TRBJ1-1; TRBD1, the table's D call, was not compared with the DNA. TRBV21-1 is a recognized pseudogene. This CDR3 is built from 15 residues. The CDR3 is CASQQAGGANTEAFF. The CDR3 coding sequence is TGTGCCAGCCAGCAGGCAGGGGGCGCTAACACTGAAGCTTTCTTT.

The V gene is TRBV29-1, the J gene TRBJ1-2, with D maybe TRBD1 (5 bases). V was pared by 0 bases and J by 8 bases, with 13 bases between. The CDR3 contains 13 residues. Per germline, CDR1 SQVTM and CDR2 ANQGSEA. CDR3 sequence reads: CSVEDPQGEGYTF. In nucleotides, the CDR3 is TGCAGCGTTGAAGATCCCCAGGGAGAGGGCTACACCTTC.

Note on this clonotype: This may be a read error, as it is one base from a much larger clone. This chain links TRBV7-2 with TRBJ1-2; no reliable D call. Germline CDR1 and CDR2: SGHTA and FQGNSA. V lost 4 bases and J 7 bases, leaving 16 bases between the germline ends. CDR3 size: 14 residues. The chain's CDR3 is CASSSGRWRGGYTF. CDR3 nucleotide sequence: TGTGCCAGCAGCTCCGGCCGTTGGCGGGGTGGCTACACCTTC. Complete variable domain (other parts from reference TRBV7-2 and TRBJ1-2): GAGVSQSPSNKVTEKGKDVELRCDPISGHTALYWYRQSLGQGLEFLIYFQGNSAPDKSGLPSDRFSAERTGGSVSTLTIQRTQQEDSAVYLCASSSGRWRGGYTFGSGTRLTVV.

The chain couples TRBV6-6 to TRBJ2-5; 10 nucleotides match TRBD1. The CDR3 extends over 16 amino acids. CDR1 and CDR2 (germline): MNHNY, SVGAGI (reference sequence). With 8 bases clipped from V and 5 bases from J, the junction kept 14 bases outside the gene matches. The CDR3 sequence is CASHYSPTGGLETQYF. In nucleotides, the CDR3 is TGTGCCAGCCACTACTCCCCGACAGGGGGCTTGGAGACCCAGTACTTC.

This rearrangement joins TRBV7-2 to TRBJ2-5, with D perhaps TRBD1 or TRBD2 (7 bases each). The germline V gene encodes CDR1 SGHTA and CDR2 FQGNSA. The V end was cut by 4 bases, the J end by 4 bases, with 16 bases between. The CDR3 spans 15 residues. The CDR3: CASSWEGARGETQYF. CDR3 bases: TGTGCCAGCAGCTGGGAGGGGGCCCGCGGAGAGACCCAGTACTTC.

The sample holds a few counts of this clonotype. The CDR3 DNA is TGTGCCACCAGTGATCCCGCCCGGTCCCCAGTCTACACCTTC. Translating gives CATSDPARSPVYTF. The rearrangement joins TRBV24-1 to TRBJ1-2; no firm D call. Germline lookup yields CDR1 KGHDR and CDR2 SFDVKD. The CDR3 has 14 residues. Trimming took 3 bases from V and 10 from J, leaving 17 bases between them.

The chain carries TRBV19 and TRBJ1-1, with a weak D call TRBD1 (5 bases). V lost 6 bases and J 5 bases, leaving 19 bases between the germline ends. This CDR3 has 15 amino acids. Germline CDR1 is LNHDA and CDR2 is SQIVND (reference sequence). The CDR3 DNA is TGTGCCAGTAGACCCCCGGGACTCGGTTCGACTGAAGCTTTCTTT. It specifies CASRPPGLGSTEAFF.

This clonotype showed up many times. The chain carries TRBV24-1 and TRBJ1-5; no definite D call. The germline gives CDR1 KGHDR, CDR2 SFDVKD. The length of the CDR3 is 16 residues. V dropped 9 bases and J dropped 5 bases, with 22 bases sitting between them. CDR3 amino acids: CATRVTHGRSDQPQHF. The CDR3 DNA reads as TGTGCCACCCGCGTAACACACGGGAGGTCGGATCAGCCCCAGCATTTT.

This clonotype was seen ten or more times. CDR3 protein: CASSPGTTNYGYTF. The CDR3 nucleotides are TGTGCCAGCAGTCCCGGGACAACCAACTATGGCTACACCTTC. This chain joins TRBV12-3 or TRBV12-4 and TRBJ1-2; possible D gene TRBD1, 6 bases. The ends were cut back, 5 bases at V and 2 bases at J, with 12 bases in the middle. This CDR3 comprises 14 residues.

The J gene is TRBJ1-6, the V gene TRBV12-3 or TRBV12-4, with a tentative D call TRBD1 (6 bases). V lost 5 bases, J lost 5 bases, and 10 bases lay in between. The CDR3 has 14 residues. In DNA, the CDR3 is TGTGCCAGCAGTGCAACAGGGCATAATTCACCCCTCCACTTT. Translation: CASSATGHNSPLHF.

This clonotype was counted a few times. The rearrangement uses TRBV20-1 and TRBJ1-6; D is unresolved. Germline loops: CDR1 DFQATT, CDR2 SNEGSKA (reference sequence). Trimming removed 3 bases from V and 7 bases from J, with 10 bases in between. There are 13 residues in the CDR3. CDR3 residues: CSASGESNSPLHF. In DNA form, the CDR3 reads TGCAGTGCTAGTGGGGAGTCCAATTCACCCCTCCACTTT.

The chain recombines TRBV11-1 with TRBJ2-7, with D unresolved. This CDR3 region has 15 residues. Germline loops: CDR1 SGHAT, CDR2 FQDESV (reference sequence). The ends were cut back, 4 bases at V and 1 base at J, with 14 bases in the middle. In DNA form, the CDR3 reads TGTGCCAGCAGCTCGGACGACCAAAGATCCTACGAGCAGTACTTC. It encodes CASSSDDQRSYEQYF.

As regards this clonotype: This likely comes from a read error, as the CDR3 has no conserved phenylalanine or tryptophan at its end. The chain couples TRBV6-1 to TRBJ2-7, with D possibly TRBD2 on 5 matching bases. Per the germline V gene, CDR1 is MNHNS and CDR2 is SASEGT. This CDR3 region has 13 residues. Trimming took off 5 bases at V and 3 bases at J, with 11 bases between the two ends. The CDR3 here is CASSLGRLYEQYL. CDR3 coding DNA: TGTGCCAGCAGTCTAGGGAGACTCTACGAGCAGTACCTC.

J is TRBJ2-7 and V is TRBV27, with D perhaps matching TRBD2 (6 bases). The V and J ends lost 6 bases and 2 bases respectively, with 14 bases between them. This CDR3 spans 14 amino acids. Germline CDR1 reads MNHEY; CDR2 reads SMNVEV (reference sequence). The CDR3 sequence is CASRPIPGAYEQYF. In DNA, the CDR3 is TGTGCCAGCAGACCTATCCCGGGAGCCTACGAGCAGTACTTC.

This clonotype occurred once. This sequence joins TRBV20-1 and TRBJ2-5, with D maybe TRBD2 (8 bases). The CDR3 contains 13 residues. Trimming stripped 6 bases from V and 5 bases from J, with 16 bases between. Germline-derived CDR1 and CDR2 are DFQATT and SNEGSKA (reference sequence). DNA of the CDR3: TGCAGTGCCCAGGGGGTAGCGGGGGAGACCCAGTACTTC. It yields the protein CSAQGVAGETQYF.